One and the same sample provided the 9 T cell receptor beta chains below, sequenced in a study of blood T cell repertoires in COVID-19. Profiled with immunoSEQ multiplex PCR; TCRdb holds only in-frame clones, not every one. The sample carries nearly 100,000 clones, less than 85% recorded once. The sequencing input was peripheral blood. The receptors stem from a woman aged 60-70 years with acute or convalescent COVID-19.

The V call is TRBV18, the J call TRBJ1-6; D perhaps matches TRBD1 (5 bases). This CDR3 spans 16 amino acids. V was trimmed by 2 bases and J by 7 bases, leaving 15 bases between them. Germline CDR1 and CDR2: KGHSH and LQKENI. CDR3 DNA: TGTGCCAGCTCACCATCCGGCCAGGGCAAAAATTCACCCCTCCACTTT. The encoded protein is CASSPSGQGKNSPLHF.

The rearrangement uses TRBV10-2 and TRBJ2-4; 9 bases match TRBD1. Trimming cost V 2 bases and J 6 bases; bases outside gene matches: 5. Germline CDR1 is WSHSY and CDR2 is SAAADI. CDR3 length equals 15 residues. The CDR3, as DNA: TGCGCCAGCAGTGAGCCGTTGGGACAGGGAAACATTCAGTACTTC. This translates into CASSEPLGQGNIQYF.

This chain connects TRBV7-9 to TRBJ2-7; tentative D call: TRBD1 (5 bases). From germline, CDR1 is SEHNR and CDR2 FQNEAQ (reference sequence). V dropped 1 base and J dropped 4 bases, with 14 bases sitting between them. This CDR3 spans 15 amino acids. This chain's CDR3 is CASSLGPPNRYEQYF. The CDR3, as DNA: TGTGCCAGCAGCTTAGGTCCCCCGAACAGGTACGAGCAGTACTTC.

This chain links TRBV6-5 with TRBJ2-7; D is perhaps TRBD1 (5 bases). This CDR3 contains 15 residues. Germline CDR1 and CDR2: MNHEY and SVGAGI. Between the trimmed V and J ends, which lost 6 bases and 4 bases, there was a span of 19 bases. CDR3 residues: CASSSTGRAKYEQYF. CDR3 in DNA: TGTGCCAGCAGCTCAACGGGCAGGGCCAAATACGAGCAGTACTTC.

The J gene is TRBJ2-1, the V gene TRBV5-1, with a possible D match to TRBD2 (6 bases). V lost 0 bases and J lost 0, with 10 bases in between. Per the germline V gene, CDR1 is SGHRS and CDR2 is YFSETQ. The CDR3 runs to 16 residues. In nucleotides, the CDR3 is TGCGCCAGCAGCTTGGGCGGCGGGAACTCCTACAATGAGCAGTTCTTC. Translating gives CASSLGGGNSYNEQFF.

The rearrangement joins TRBV18 to TRBJ2-2, with 7 bases matching TRBD1. The CDR3 covers 16 residues. The germline gives CDR1 KGHSH, CDR2 LQKENI. V was pared by 6 bases and J by 2 bases, with 9 bases of the junction left unmatched. Here the CDR3 reads CASSGVTGTNTGELFF. CDR3 nucleotide sequence: TGTGCCAGCTCGGGAGTGACAGGGACAAACACCGGGGAGCTGTTTTTT.

This chain uses TRBV10-3 with TRBJ2-3; maybe TRBD1 (5 bases). The CDR3 is 15 amino acids. V lost 2 bases to trimming and J lost 4 bases, with 13 bases between them. Per germline, CDR1 ENHRY and CDR2 SYGVKD. CDR3 loop: CAISERAGLADTQYF. For the CDR3, the DNA is TGTGCCATCAGTGAGAGGGCAGGGTTGGCAGATACGCAGTATTTT.

In its sample, this clone was seen a few times. The CDR3 bases are TGTGCCAGCAGCACCTCGGGATCTTCACCCCTCCACTTT. This gives the protein CASSTSGSSPLHF. The chain is built from TRBV5-6 and TRBJ1-6; the D is unclear. V lost 4 bases and J lost 9, with 11 bases in between. Germline CDR1 reads SGHDT; CDR2 reads YYEEEE. The CDR3 extends over 13 amino acids. The whole variable domain, remainder taken from reference TRBV5-6 and TRBJ1-6, is DAGVTQSPTHLIKTRGQQVTLRCSPKSGHDTVSWYQQALGQGPQFIFQYYEEEERQRGNFPDRFSGHQFPNYSSELNVNALLLGDSALYLCASSTSGSSPLHFGNGTRLTVT.

This chain joins TRBV9 and TRBJ1-2, with 10 bases lining up with TRBD1. This CDR3 region has 17 residues. CDR1 SGDLS and CDR2 YYNGEE come from the germline V gene. With 0 bases clipped from V and 5 bases from J, the junction kept 10 bases outside the gene matches. The CDR3 loop reads CASSVGETGGPLYGYTF. CDR3 sequence (DNA): TGTGCCAGCAGCGTAGGAGAGACAGGGGGCCCCTTATATGGCTACACCTTC.